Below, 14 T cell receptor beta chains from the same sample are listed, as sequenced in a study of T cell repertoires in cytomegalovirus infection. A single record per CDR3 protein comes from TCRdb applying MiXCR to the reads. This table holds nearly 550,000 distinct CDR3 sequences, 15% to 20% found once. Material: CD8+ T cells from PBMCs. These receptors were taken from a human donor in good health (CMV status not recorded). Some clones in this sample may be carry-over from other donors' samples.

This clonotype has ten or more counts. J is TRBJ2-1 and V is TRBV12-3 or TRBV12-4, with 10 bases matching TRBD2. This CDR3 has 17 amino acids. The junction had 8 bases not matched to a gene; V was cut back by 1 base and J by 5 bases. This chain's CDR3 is CASSLVAGLAENNEQFF. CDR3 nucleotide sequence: TGTGCCAGCAGTTTAGTAGCTGGACTAGCGGAAAACAATGAGCAGTTCTTC.

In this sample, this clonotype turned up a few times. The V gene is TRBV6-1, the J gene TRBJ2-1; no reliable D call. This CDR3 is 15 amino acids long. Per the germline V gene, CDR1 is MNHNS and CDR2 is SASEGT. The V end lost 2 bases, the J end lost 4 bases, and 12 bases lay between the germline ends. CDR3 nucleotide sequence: TGTGCCAGCAGTGAATTTCCCGATCCGTACAATGAGCAGTTCTTC. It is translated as CASSEFPDPYNEQFF.

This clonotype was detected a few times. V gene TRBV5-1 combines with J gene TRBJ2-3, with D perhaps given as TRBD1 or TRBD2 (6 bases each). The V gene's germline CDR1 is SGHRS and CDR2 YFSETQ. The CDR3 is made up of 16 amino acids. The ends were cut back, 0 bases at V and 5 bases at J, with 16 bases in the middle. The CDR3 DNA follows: TGCGCCAGCAGCTTGGTGACGGGAGAGGGGGGAGATACGCAGTATTTT. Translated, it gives CASSLVTGEGGDTQYF.

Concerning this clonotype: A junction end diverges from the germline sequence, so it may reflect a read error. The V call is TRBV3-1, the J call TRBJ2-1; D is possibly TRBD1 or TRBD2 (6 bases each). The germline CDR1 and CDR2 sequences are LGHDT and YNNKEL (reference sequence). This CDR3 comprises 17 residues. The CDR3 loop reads CARSQDGGPAWGNEQFF. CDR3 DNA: TGTGCCAGAAGCCAAGATGGGGGGCCCGCCTGGGGAAATGAGCAGTTCTTC.

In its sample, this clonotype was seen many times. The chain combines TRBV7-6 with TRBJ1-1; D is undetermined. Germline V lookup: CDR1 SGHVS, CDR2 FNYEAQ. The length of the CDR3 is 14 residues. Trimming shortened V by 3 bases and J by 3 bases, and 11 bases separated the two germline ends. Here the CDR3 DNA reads TGTGCCAGCAGCTTGGCCGCACCGGACACTGAAGCTTTCTTT. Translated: CASSLAAPDTEAFF.

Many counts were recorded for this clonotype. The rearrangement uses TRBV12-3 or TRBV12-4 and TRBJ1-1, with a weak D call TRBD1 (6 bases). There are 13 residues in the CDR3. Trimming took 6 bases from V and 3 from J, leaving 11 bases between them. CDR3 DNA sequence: TGTGCCAGCAGGCCCCAGGGGTACACTGAAGCTTTCTTT. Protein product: CASRPQGYTEAFF.

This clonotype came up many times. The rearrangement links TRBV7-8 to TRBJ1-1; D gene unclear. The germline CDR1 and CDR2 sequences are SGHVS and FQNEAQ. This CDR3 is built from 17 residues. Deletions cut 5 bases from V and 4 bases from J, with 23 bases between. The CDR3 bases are TGTGCCAGCAGCCAGACGGTAGGAGGGCGTAGACGCACTGAAGCTTTCTTT. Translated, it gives CASSQTVGGRRRTEAFF.

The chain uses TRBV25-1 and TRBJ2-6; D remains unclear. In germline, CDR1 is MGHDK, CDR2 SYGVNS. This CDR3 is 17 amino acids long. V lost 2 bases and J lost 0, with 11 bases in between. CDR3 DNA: TGTGCCAGCAGTGAAACTGTATCCTACTCTGGGGCCAACGTCCTGACTTTC. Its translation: CASSETVSYSGANVLTF.

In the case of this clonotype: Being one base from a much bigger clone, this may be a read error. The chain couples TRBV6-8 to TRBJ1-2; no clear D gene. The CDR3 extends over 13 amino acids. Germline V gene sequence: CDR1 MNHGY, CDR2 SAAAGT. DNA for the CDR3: TGTGACAGCAGTTACTCGCGGACCTATGGCTACACCTTC. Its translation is CDSSYSRTYGYTF.

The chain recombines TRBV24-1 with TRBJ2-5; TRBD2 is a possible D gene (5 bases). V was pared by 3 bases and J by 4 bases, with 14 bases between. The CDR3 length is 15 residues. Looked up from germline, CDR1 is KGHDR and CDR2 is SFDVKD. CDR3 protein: CATSDPTRRIETQYF. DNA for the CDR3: TGTGCCACCAGTGATCCCACTAGGAGAATAGAGACCCAGTACTTC.

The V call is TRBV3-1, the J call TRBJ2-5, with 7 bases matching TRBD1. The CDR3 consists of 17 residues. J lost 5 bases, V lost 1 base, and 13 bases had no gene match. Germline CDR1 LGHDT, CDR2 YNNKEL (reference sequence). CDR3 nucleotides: TGTGCCAGCAGCCAAGTAGGGGGCTTGTACGGCATGGAGACCCAGTACTTC. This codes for CASSQVGGLYGMETQYF.

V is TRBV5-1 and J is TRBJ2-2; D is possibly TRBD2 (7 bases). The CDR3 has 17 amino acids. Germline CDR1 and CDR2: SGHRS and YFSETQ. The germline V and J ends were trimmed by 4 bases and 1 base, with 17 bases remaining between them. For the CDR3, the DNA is TGCGCCAGCAGCCTTCGCGGAGGGGGGGAGAACACCGGGGAGCTGTTTTTT. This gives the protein CASSLRGGGENTGELFF.

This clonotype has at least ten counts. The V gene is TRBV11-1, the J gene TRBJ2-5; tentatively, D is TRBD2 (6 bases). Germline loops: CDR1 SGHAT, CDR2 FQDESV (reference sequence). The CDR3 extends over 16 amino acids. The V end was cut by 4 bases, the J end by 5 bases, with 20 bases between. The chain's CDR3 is CASSSEVAGPWETQYF. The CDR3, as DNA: TGTGCCAGCAGCTCCGAGGTTGCGGGGCCGTGGGAGACCCAGTACTTC.

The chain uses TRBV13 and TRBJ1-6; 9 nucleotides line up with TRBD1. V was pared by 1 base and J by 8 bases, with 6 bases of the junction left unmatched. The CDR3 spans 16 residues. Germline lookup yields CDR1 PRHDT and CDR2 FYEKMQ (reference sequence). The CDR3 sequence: CASSLEGTGGDSPLHF. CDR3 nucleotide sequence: TGTGCCAGCAGCTTAGAGGGAACAGGGGGCGATTCACCCCTCCACTTT. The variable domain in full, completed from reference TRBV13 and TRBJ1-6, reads AAGVIQSPRHLIKEKRETATLKCYPIPRHDTVYWYQQGPGQDPQFLISFYEKMQSDKGSIPDRFSAQQFSDYHSELNMSSLELGDSALYFCASSLEGTGGDSPLHFGNGTRLTVT.